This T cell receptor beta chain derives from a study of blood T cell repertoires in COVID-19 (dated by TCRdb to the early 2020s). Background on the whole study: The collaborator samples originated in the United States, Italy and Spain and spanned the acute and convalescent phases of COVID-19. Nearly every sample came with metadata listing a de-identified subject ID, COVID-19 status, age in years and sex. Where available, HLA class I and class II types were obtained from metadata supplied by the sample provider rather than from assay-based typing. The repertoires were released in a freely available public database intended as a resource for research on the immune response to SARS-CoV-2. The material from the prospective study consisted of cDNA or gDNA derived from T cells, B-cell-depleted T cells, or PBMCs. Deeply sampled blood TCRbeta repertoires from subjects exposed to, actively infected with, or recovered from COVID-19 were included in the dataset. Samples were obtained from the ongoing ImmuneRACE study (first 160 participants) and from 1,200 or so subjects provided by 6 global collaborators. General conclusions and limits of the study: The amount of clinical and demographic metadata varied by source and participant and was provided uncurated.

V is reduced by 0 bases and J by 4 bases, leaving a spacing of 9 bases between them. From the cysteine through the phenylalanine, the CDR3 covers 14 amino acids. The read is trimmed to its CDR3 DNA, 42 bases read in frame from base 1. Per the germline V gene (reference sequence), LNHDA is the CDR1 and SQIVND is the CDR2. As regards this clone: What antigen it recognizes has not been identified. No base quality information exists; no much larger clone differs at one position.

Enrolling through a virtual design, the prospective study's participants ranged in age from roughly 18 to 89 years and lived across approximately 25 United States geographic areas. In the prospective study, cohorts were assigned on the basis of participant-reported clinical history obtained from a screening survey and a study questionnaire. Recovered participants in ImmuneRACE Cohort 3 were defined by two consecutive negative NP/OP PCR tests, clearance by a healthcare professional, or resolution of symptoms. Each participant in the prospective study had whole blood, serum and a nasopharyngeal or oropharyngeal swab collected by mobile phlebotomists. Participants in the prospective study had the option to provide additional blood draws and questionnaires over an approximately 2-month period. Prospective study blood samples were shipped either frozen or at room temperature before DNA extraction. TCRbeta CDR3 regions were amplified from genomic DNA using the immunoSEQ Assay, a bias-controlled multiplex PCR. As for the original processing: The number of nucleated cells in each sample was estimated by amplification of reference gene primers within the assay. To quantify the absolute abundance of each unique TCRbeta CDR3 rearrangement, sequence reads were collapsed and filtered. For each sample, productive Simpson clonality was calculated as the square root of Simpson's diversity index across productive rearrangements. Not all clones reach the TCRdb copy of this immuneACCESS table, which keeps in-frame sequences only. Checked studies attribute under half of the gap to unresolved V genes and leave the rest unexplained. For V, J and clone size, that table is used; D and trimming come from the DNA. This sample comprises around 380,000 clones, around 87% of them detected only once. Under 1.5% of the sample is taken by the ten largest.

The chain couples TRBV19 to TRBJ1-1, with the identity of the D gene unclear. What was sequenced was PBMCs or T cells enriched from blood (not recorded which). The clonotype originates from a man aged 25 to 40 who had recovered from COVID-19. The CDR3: CASSIEGEATEAFF. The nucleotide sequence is TGTGCCAGTAGTATAGAGGGTGAGGCCACTGAAGCTTTCTTT.